The T cell receptor beta chain described here comes from a study of T cells in tuberculosis. For the study at large: In South Africa, adults with active tuberculosis were compared with IGRA-negative and latently infected IGRA-positive adolescents. Study-wide results and limits: Active tuberculosis alpha repertoires lay closer to GMM-specific TCRs than controls'. Shorter CDR3-alpha in active tuberculosis partly drove smaller distances.

About this clone: The antigen remains unidentified.

Generated by immunoSEQ multiplex PCR, the TCRdb table keeps only in-frame clones and is missing some. The data contain 35,000 to 45,000 clones, about 94% of them seen just once; the ten biggest clones take up about 2%. The CDR3 consists of 15 residues. Losses at the gene ends were 5 bases for V and 2 bases for J; bases not matched to a gene: 9. CDR1 and CDR2 from the germline V gene are MNHNY and SVGAGI (reference sequence). Tuberculin skin test and IGRA determined adolescents' latent tuberculosis status at entry. The sample comprised PBMCs. The sequence derives from a donor aged 10 to 29 with latent tuberculosis or without tuberculosis infection. Some clones in this sample may be carry-over from other donors' samples. The genes are TRBV6-6 and TRBJ2-7; 7 bases are a match to TRBD1. CDR3 in amino acids: CASSHDRVGTYEQYF. DNA for the CDR3: TGTGCCAGCAGTCACGACAGGGTAGGGACCTACGAGCAGTACTTC.